This T cell receptor beta chain was obtained from a study of blood T cell repertoires in COVID-19. Study-level background: Samples of COVID-19 (acute and convalescent) were obtained from the United States, Italy and Spain.

The method was immunoSEQ multiplex PCR; TCRdb's version includes in-frame clones alone and lacks a portion of them. This table has approximately 210,000 clones, around 81% appearing once. The junction had 7 bases not matched to a gene; V was cut back by 5 bases and J by 6 bases. CDR1 is MDHEN, CDR2 SYDVKM, per germline. The CDR3 has 15 residues. Assignment of participants to cohorts was predicated upon participant-reported clinical history. Input material: PBMCs or T cells enriched from blood (not recorded which). The TCR was taken from a woman between 50 and 59 years old with acute COVID-19. The chain joins TRBV28 to TRBJ1-2; 12 nucleotides align to TRBD1. CDR3 DNA sequence: TGTGCCAGCAGTGAGACCGGGACAGGGGGCGATGGCTACACCTTC. Translation: CASSETGTGGDGYTF.